Presented here are 22 T cell receptor beta chains from one specimen sequenced in a study of blood T cells in healthy people across ages. It was with a sample-barcoded 5' primer and a J-beta primer mix that a second PCR of roughly 7 to 12 cycles was run. MiXCR, applied by TCRdb to the 5' RACE reads, yields one record per CDR3 protein. The sample holds over a million distinct CDR3 sequences, 40% to 50% seen once. Material for sequencing was blood. The source of these receptors is a young woman in good health.

This clonotype has more than one count but fewer than ten. The V gene is TRBV11-2, the J gene TRBJ2-7; 16 bases line up with TRBD2. From germline, CDR1 is SGHAT and CDR2 FQNNGV. The V segment lost 1 base and the J segment 2 bases; nucleotides outside the gene matches: 2. The CDR3 runs 17 residues. CDR3 bases: TGTGCCAGCAGCTTAGCTGGGACTAGCGGGGGGGCCTACGAGCAGTACTTC. This sequence encodes CASSLAGTSGGAYEQYF.

The gene calls are TRBV7-8 and TRBJ2-7, with 9 bases that match TRBD2. This CDR3 has 15 residues. CDR1 is SGHVS, CDR2 FQNEAQ, per germline. Trimming at V came to 2 bases and at J to 6 bases, leaving 8 bases not matched to a gene. The CDR3 DNA reads as TGTGCCAGCAGCTTAACCGGGACTAGCTCTGGCGAGCAGTACTTC. Translated: CASSLTGTSSGEQYF.

This clonotype showed up many times. The V and J genes are TRBV20-1 and TRBJ2-7, with 10 bases lining up with TRBD2. The CDR3 is made up of 16 amino acids. Germline lookup yields CDR1 DFQATT and CDR2 SNEGSKA (reference sequence). J was trimmed by 0 bases and V by 1 base; bases with no gene match: 6. CDR3 in amino acids: CSARVGLAGASYEQYF. CDR3 DNA: TGCAGTGCTAGAGTTGGGCTAGCGGGAGCCTCCTACGAGCAGTACTTC.

This clonotype was recorded a few times. The chain joins TRBV7-9 to TRBJ1-1, with D possibly being TRBD1 (6 bases). Germline V CDR1 and CDR2: SEHNR, FQNEAQ (reference sequence). Trimming took off 5 bases at V and 12 bases at J, with 16 bases between the two ends. The length of the CDR3 is 12 residues. CDR3 nucleotides: TGTGCCAGCAGCCCCTCTTACAGGGTACCTTTCTTT. Translation: CASSPSYRVPFF.

J is TRBJ2-4 and V is TRBV6-1; D unclear. TRBJ2-5 matches the DNA end more closely, so the J call is doubtful. The CDR3 is 14 residues long. In germline, CDR1 is MNHNS, CDR2 SASEGT. CDR3 sequence: CASSVGYPQETQYF. CDR3 bases: TGTGCCAGCAGTGTGGGCTACCCGCAAGAGACCCAGTACTTC.

This sequence joins TRBV12-5 and TRBJ1-1, with D maybe TRBD1 (5 bases). CDR1 is LGHNT, CDR2 FRNRAP, per germline. The CDR3 is 13 amino acids. V dropped 0 bases and J dropped 7 bases, with 9 bases sitting between them. The CDR3 DNA sequence: TGTGCTAGTGGTTTGGTGGACGACAGTGAAGCTTTCTTT. Translated, it gives CASGLVDDSEAFF.

The chain recombines TRBV5-5 with TRBJ1-1, with D uncertain. The CDR3 sequence is 15 residues long. Trimming left V 3 bases short and J 0 bases short, with 12 bases between. CDR1 is SGHKS and CDR2 is YYEKEE in the germline V gene (reference sequence). The CDR3 region is CASSWTRLLNTEAFF. CDR3 nucleotide sequence: TGTGCCAGCAGCTGGACGAGGTTGTTGAACACTGAAGCTTTCTTT.

Points on this clonotype: One end of the junction does not line up with germline, which may come from a read error. CDR3 region: CVTSGSLAGTDTQYF. CDR3 coding DNA: TGTGTCACCAGTGGTAGTCTAGCGGGCACAGATACGCAGTATTTT. The chain has TRBV24-1 and TRBJ2-3; 7 nucleotides agree with TRBD2. The germline V gene has CDR1 KGHDR and CDR2 SFDVKD. The CDR3 covers 15 residues.

The chain links TRBV11-2 to TRBJ2-1, with 9 bases that match TRBD2. The closer fit of TRBJ2-7 to the DNA end suggests the J call may be wrong. The CDR3 totals 15 residues. CDR1 and CDR2 (germline): SGHAT, FQNNGV. This CDR3 is CASTRAGGSYNEQYF. In nucleotides, the CDR3 is TGTGCCAGCACGAGAGCGGGGGGCTCCTACAATGAGCAGTACTTC.

This clonotype was counted only a few times. The V gene is TRBV20-1, the J gene TRBJ1-6, with D possibly matching TRBD1 (5 bases). Trimming removed 6 bases from V and 7 bases from J, with 13 bases in between. This CDR3 spans 13 amino acids. CDR1 is DFQATT and CDR2 is SNEGSKA in the germline V gene (reference sequence). CDR3 nucleotides: TGCAGTGCGAATGGGTGGGGCAATTCACCCCTCCACTTT. The encoded protein is CSANGWGNSPLHF.

The genes are TRBV11-2 and TRBJ2-5; 9 positions match TRBD2. Germline assignment: CDR1 SGHAT and CDR2 FQNNGV. Losses at the gene ends were 7 bases for V and 2 bases for J; bases not matched to a gene: 5. This CDR3 is built from 14 residues. The CDR3 DNA reads TGTGCCAGCACCCTAGCGGGGACTCAAGAGACCCAGTACTTC. The encoded protein is CASTLAGTQETQYF.

This clonotype was seen more than once but under ten times. The chain employs TRBV28 and TRBJ2-4, with unresolved D. Germline-derived CDR1 and CDR2 are MDHEN and SYDVKM. This CDR3 region has 16 residues. The ends were cut back, 6 bases at V and 0 bases at J, with 15 bases in the middle. CDR3 DNA: TGTGCCAGCAGCCCTGAGACACTCATAGCCAAAAACATTCAGTACTTC. It translates to CASSPETLIAKNIQYF.

The chain employs TRBV20-1 and TRBJ1-4; D is perhaps TRBD1 (6 bases). This CDR3 has 16 amino acids. Germline CDR1 DFQATT, CDR2 SNEGSKA (reference sequence). V dropped 3 bases and J dropped 0 bases, with 14 bases sitting between them. The CDR3 DNA follows: TGCAGTGCTAGGGATACAGGGCCTGCAACTAATGAAAAACTGTTTTTT. Translation gives CSARDTGPATNEKLFF.

This chain joins TRBV2 and TRBJ1-4; no clear D gene. This CDR3 comprises 15 residues. Germline V CDR1 and CDR2: SNHLY, FYNNEI. V shed 0 bases and J shed 3 bases, with 8 bases lying between them. The CDR3 sequence is CASSEARGPNEKLFF. Here the CDR3 DNA reads TGTGCCAGCAGTGAAGCGCGGGGTCCTAATGAAAAACTGTTTTTT.

This chain joins TRBV20-1 and TRBJ2-1, with unresolved D. This CDR3 contains 14 residues. Trimming left V 1 base short and J 2 bases short, with 9 bases between. Per the germline V gene, CDR1 is DFQATT and CDR2 is SNEGSKA (reference sequence). CDR3 nucleotides: TGCAGTGCTAGAGTTGGCAGAGCCTACAATGAGCAGTTCTTC. The encoded protein is CSARVGRAYNEQFF.

V is TRBV25-1 and J is TRBJ1-2; the match to TRBD1 covers 10 bases. Germline V gives CDR1 MGHDK, CDR2 SYGVNS. J gave up 7 bases and V 6 bases, and 11 bases lay outside the gene matches. The CDR3 has 15 residues. The CDR3 nucleotides read TGTGCCAGCAGGCATACTGGGACAGGGGTGGGTGGCTACACCTTC. This codes for CASRHTGTGVGGYTF.

This rearrangement joins TRBV4-1 to TRBJ1-1; the D is unclear. Trimming took off 0 bases at V and 6 bases at J, with 8 bases between the two ends. Germline values: CDR1 MGHRA, CDR2 YSYEKL. The CDR3 has 13 residues. CDR3 bases: TGCGCCAGCAGCCAAGAATTCGGAGCTGAAGCTTTCTTT. Encoded protein: CASSQEFGAEAFF.

J is TRBJ1-4 and V is TRBV20-1; 9 bases are a match to TRBD1. Per the germline V gene, CDR1 is DFQATT and CDR2 is SNEGSKA (reference sequence). The CDR3 loop spans 18 amino acids. V lost 6 bases and J lost 0; bases outside the gene matches: 14. CDR3 loop: CSAPVRTGDRPTNEKLFF. DNA for the CDR3: TGCAGTGCCCCCGTTAGGACAGGGGACCGTCCAACTAATGAAAAACTGTTTTTT.

In this sample, this clonotype turned up a few times. This chain links TRBV29-1 with TRBJ2-7; 8 nucleotides line up with TRBD2. The CDR3 length is 14 residues. Trimming at V came to 5 bases and at J to 1 base, leaving 7 bases not matched to a gene. The germline V gene encodes CDR1 SQVTM and CDR2 ANQGSEA. This chain's CDR3 is CSVTSGSGSYEQYF. Here the CDR3 DNA reads TGCAGCGTTACCAGCGGGAGCGGGTCCTACGAGCAGTACTTC.

The rearrangement uses TRBV20-1 and TRBJ1-2, with D unclear. Trimming stripped 0 bases from V and 3 bases from J, with 5 bases between. This CDR3 has 12 amino acids. Germline V gene data show CDR1 as DFQATT and CDR2 as SNEGSKA (reference sequence). DNA of the CDR3: TGCAGTGCTAGAGATCCCTACTATGGCTACACCTTC. Translating gives CSARDPYYGYTF.

In its sample, this clonotype was seen a few times. The rearrangement joins TRBV12-3 or TRBV12-4 to TRBJ2-1, with 12 bases fitting TRBD2. The J segment lost 6 bases and the V segment lost 4 bases, leaving 4 bases of the junction unmatched. The CDR3 loop spans 15 amino acids. The CDR3 sequence is CASSSRLAGVNEQFF. CDR3 nucleotides: TGTGCCAGCAGTTCACGACTAGCGGGGGTCAATGAGCAGTTCTTC.

This chain uses TRBV2 with TRBJ2-3; D is undetermined. This CDR3 region has 13 residues. With 2 bases removed from V and 5 bases from J, the gap between germline ends came to 8 bases. The germline CDR1 and CDR2 sequences are SNHLY and FYNNEI. Written as DNA, the CDR3 is TGTGCCAGCAGTGAACGGAGACAAGATACGCAGTATTTT. Translated: CASSERRQDTQYF.